A selection of T cell receptor beta chains follows, all from one sample in a study of blood T cell repertoires in COVID-19. The table came from immunoSEQ multiplex PCR; TCRdb's copy has only in-frame clones and leaves some out. The repertoire includes roughly 250,000 clones, roughly 86% of them detected once, and approximately 3.5% sits in the top ten. The sequencing input was PBMCs or T cells enriched from blood (not recorded which). The source is a woman in her 40s with acute COVID-19. CDR3s include the opening cysteine and the closing phenylalanine or tryptophan. A D gene is named only where the DNA matches it firmly. Clone size appears in some rows only: once, few, many, or a class for an expanded clone.

TRBD2	-	TRBV29-1	TRBJ2-1	CSASNLAGTYNEQFF	TGCAGCGCCTCAAATCTAGCGGGCACATACAATGAGCAGTTCTTC
-	once	TRBV7-9	TRBJ2-6	CASSLGGGSGANVLTF	TGTGCCAGCAGCTTAGGGGGAGGTAGTGGGGCCAACGTCCTGACTTTC
-	few	TRBV10-1	TRBJ2-7	CASSESGRGSEQYF	TGCGCCAGCAGTGAGTCGGGCAGGGGAAGCGAGCAGTACTTC
-	-	TRBV5-4	TRBJ2-7	CASSRDSGSDYEQYF	TGTGCCAGCAGCCGCGATAGCGGATCTGACTACGAGCAGTACTTC
-	-	TRBV5-1	TRBJ1-6	CASSTGTTGSPLHF	TGCGCCAGCAGCACCGGGACTACGGGTTCACCCCTCCACTTT
TRBD1	-	TRBV7-9	TRBJ1-6	CASSLRGQLGNSPLHF	TGTGCCAGCAGCTTAAGGGGACAGTTAGGAAATTCACCCCTCCACTTT
TRBD2	few	TRBV6-5	TRBJ2-7	CASRRLAGDLNEQYF	TGTGCCAGCAGGCGACTAGCGGGAGATTTGAACGAGCAGTACTTC
TRBD1	-	TRBV19	TRBJ1-1	CASSPGTGIWDTEAFF	TGTGCCAGTAGTCCCGGGACAGGGATCTGGGACACTGAAGCTTTCTTT
TRBD1	once	TRBV6-5	TRBJ1-2	CASSPTGADGYTF	TGTGCCAGCAGTCCGACAGGGGCAGACGGCTACACCTTC
-	-	TRBV6-5	TRBJ2-7	CASSYSQRRSYEQYF	TGTGCCAGCAGTTACTCCCAGCGGAGATCCTACGAGCAGTACTTC
-	-	TRBV2	TRBJ1-6	CASSPLTNNSPLHF	TGTGCCAGCAGCCCACTAACTAATAATTCACCCCTCCACTTT
-	-	TRBV5-8	TRBJ2-2	CASSLSITGELFF	TGTGCCAGCAGCTTGAGCATCACCGGGGAGCTGTTTTTT
TRBD2	once	TRBV29-1	TRBJ2-2	CSVPGLAGSNTGELFF	TGCAGCGTACCCGGACTAGCGGGGTCGAACACCGGGGAGCTGTTTTTT
TRBD1	-	TRBV27	TRBJ2-6	CASSKQGKGGANVLTF	TGTGCCAGCAGTAAACAGGGGAAAGGTGGGGCCAACGTCCTGACTTTC
TRBD1	once	TRBV12-3/TRBV12-4	TRBJ2-7	CASSTDRAYEQYF	TGTGCCAGCAGTACGGACAGGGCCTACGAGCAGTACTTC
-	-	TRBV27	TRBJ1-1	CASNNVGHSAFF	TGTGCCAGCAACAACGTCGGACATTCGGCTTTCTTT
TRBD1	-	TRBV14	TRBJ1-2	CASSQAPTGGLDGYTF	TGTGCCAGCAGCCAAGCACCTACAGGGGGGCTCGATGGCTACACCTTC
TRBD2	-	TRBV5-1	TRBJ2-1	CASSLGLAGGFNEQFF	TGCGCCAGCAGCTTGGGCCTAGCGGGAGGATTCAATGAGCAGTTCTTC
-	-	TRBV7-2	TRBJ1-6	CASSQGQFIGSPLHF	TGTGCCAGCAGCCAAGGACAGTTTATAGGTTCACCCCTCCACTTT
TRBD1	-	TRBV24-1	TRBJ1-2	CATSERDRNYGYTF	TGTGCCACCAGTGAACGGGACAGAAACTATGGCTACACCTTC
TRBD2	-	TRBV10-1	TRBJ2-3	CASSESTRASGSTDTQYF	TGCGCCAGCAGTGAGTCGACAAGGGCTAGCGGGAGCACAGATACGCAGTATTTT
-	-	TRBV21-1	TRBJ2-7	CASSKEPPGHRHYEQYF	TGTGCCAGCAGCAAAGAACCCCCGGGACATCGGCACTACGAGCAGTACTTC
-	-	TRBV9	TRBJ2-3	CASSVYAPVSGDTQYF	TGTGCCAGCAGCGTCTATGCCCCCGTCTCCGGAGATACGCAGTATTTT
TRBD2	-	TRBV6-6	TRBJ2-7	CASSPSGSYEQYF	TGTGCCAGCAGCCCCAGCGGGAGTTACGAGCAGTACTTC
TRBD2	-	TRBV9	TRBJ2-3	CASSVEISSGSTDTQYF	TGTGCCAGCAGCGTAGAAATCTCGAGCGGGAGTACAGATACGCAGTATTTT
-	once	TRBV14	TRBJ2-3	CASSPKRGTQYF	TGTGCCAGCAGCCCGAAAAGGGGAACGCAGTATTTT
TRBD1	-	TRBV7-9	TRBJ2-6	CASSPMDRGPGANVLTF	TGTGCCAGCAGCCCCATGGACAGGGGTCCTGGGGCCAACGTCCTGACTTTC
-	-	TRBV5-4	TRBJ2-5	CASSLPEDNQETQYF	TGTGCCAGCAGCTTGCCAGAAGATAACCAAGAGACCCAGTACTTC
-	once	TRBV11-3	TRBJ2-2	CASRSRNTGELFF	TGTGCCAGCAGGTCTCGTAACACCGGGGAGCTGTTTTTT
-	-	TRBV19	TRBJ1-1	CASSIVGQGSAFF	TGTGCCAGTAGTATAGTAGGGCAGGGGAGTGCTTTCTTT
-	-	TRBV7-8	TRBJ1-4	CASSLAVGGGSEKLFF	TGTGCCAGCAGCTTAGCTGTTGGTGGGGGGAGTGAAAAACTGTTTTTT
TRBD1	-	TRBV5-1	TRBJ2-7	CASSAARDSAYYEQYF	TGCGCCAGCAGCGCCGCTCGGGACAGCGCGTACTACGAGCAGTACTTC
-	-	TRBV19	TRBJ2-1	CASSIDTVSTDEQFF	TGTGCCAGTAGTATAGATACCGTCTCTACCGATGAGCAGTTCTTC
TRBD1	-	TRBV27	TRBJ1-2	CASTNRTGGRGGGYTF	TGTGCCAGCACAAATCGGACAGGGGGCAGGGGCGGTGGCTACACCTTC
TRBD1	-	TRBV19	TRBJ1-4	CASSSPRGGMTGVHEKLFF	TGTGCCAGTAGTTCCCCGCGGGGGGGAATGACAGGGGTGCATGAAAAACTGTTTTTT
TRBD2	-	TRBV5-1	TRBJ2-7	CASSLAGTSGSEQYF	TGCGCCAGCAGCTTGGCCGGGACTAGCGGGAGTGAGCAGTACTTC
-	-	TRBV9	TRBJ2-1	CASSVRLVDEQFF	TGTGCCAGCAGCGTAAGACTAGTGGATGAGCAGTTCTTC
-	-	TRBV2	TRBJ1-2	CASSEAEGWDYGYTF	TGTGCCAGCAGTGAAGCAGAGGGTTGGGACTATGGCTACACCTTC
-	-	TRBV7-9	TRBJ2-7	CASSLAEALSYEQYF	TGTGCCAGCAGCTTAGCGGAGGCCCTCTCCTACGAGCAGTACTTC
TRBD1	-	TRBV5-1	TRBJ2-1	CASSLAIGTGENEQFF	TGCGCCAGCAGCTTGGCGATCGGGACAGGGGAGAATGAGCAGTTCTTC
-	once	TRBV30	TRBJ1-3	CAWSGAGSYGNTIYF	TGTGCCTGGAGTGGGGCAGGGTCTTACGGAAACACCATATATTTT
TRBD2	-	TRBV5-1	TRBJ2-7	CASSLKASGSDEQYF	TGCGCCAGCAGCTTGAAGGCTAGCGGGAGTGACGAGCAGTACTTC
TRBD2	-	TRBV9	TRBJ2-1	CASSVELLGTSGLNEQFF	TGTGCCAGCAGCGTAGAGCTCTTGGGGACTAGCGGACTAAATGAGCAGTTCTTC
TRBD1	-	TRBV20-1	TRBJ1-5	CSASTGESNQPQHF	TGCAGTGCTAGTACAGGGGAGAGCAATCAGCCCCAGCATTTT
-	-	TRBV30	TRBJ2-2	CAWTGVTGELFF	TGTGCCTGGACAGGGGTCACCGGGGAGCTGTTTTTT
-	-	TRBV7-6	TRBJ1-4	CASSLEGRGREKLFF	TGTGCCAGCAGCTTAGAAGGGAGGGGAAGGGAAAAACTGTTTTTT
TRBD2	-	TRBV11-2	TRBJ2-7	CASSLEDSGSGYEQYF	TGTGCCAGCAGCTTAGAGGATAGCGGGAGTGGGTACGAGCAGTACTTC
-	medium-sized	TRBV11-2	TRBJ1-1	CASSLVPTRQADTEAFF	TGTGCCAGCAGCTTAGTTCCGACTCGACAGGCTGACACTGAAGCTTTCTTT
-	-	TRBV5-4	TRBJ2-1	CASSLGGIEQFF	TGTGCCAGCAGCTTGGGAGGGATTGAGCAGTTCTTC
TRBD2	-	TRBV11-3	TRBJ2-7	CASSLRASGYEQYF	TGTGCCAGCAGCTTAAGGGCTAGCGGCTACGAGCAGTACTTC
TRBD1	-	TRBV25-1	TRBJ2-7	CASSLTGGNEQYF	TGTGCCAGCAGTTTAACAGGGGGAAACGAGCAGTACTTC
TRBD1	-	TRBV30	TRBJ2-7	CAWTRTGPYEQYF	TGTGCCTGGACCCGGACAGGACCCTACGAGCAGTACTTC
-	-	TRBV11-3	TRBJ2-1	CASSLTSPLSDEQFF	TGTGCCAGCAGCTTAACTTCCCCTCTTTCCGATGAGCAGTTCTTC